Described below is a single T cell receptor beta chain sequence and its context. The antigen remains unidentified. Per germline, CDR1 MNHEY and CDR2 SMNVEV (reference sequence). This CDR3 has 15 amino acids. V shed 5 bases and J 3 bases; nucleotides not matched to a gene: 10. The data were taken from a study of shared clonotypes between healthy human individuals. Study observations and caveats: Among donors, the sharing of clonotypes was expected to be influenced by sequencing depth.

Recent vaccinations or acute infections were absent in the healthy HIV-negative adult donors. Donors were Caucasian adults residing in Nashville, Tennessee, USA. Method: immunoSEQ multiplex PCR; TCRdb's copy keeps in-frame clones and lacks some. Among about 640,000 clones listed, less than 80% were seen once. The V call is TRBV27, the J call TRBJ2-7, with TRBD2 matching 7 bases. This sequence was found in a woman aged 25 to 39 in good health. Sample: memory CD4+ T cells sorted from blood. Subset defined: CD45RA-negative fraction. The CDR3 nucleotides read TGTGCCAGCAGTCCAACGAGGATAGCGGGCTACGAGCAGTACTTC. This translates into CASSPTRIAGYEQYF.